A single sample is the source of the 25 T cell receptor beta chains below, sequenced in a study of blood T cell repertoires in COVID-19. Clones were read by immunoSEQ multiplex PCR, and TCRdb kept only the in-frame ones, dropping some. This sample has fewer than 300,000 clones, with roughly 90% found just once. Material: peripheral blood. The source of these receptors is a woman in her twenties or thirties with COVID-19, enrolled during active disease.

J is TRBJ2-2 and V is TRBV27; D is perhaps TRBD2 (6 bases). Germline CDR1 reads MNHEY; CDR2 reads SMNVEV (reference sequence). Trimming shortened V by 7 bases and J by 6 bases, and 18 bases separated the two germline ends. This CDR3 is built from 15 residues. The CDR3 nucleotides read TGTGCCAGCACCCAACGATCCGGGACTGCCGGGGAGCTGTTTTTT. Amino acids: CASTQRSGTAGELFF.

This chain links TRBV12-3 or TRBV12-4 with TRBJ1-2; 7 bases map to TRBD1. The CDR3 spans 12 residues. J lost 7 bases, V lost 6 bases, and 5 bases had no gene match. CDR3 loop: CASSAYRGGYTF. CDR3 nucleotides: TGTGCCAGCAGCGCCTACAGGGGTGGCTACACCTTC.

The V call is TRBV28, the J call TRBJ1-1, with D tentatively TRBD1 (6 bases). Trimming left V 1 base short and J 1 base short, with 10 bases between. The CDR3 is made up of 15 amino acids. Germline V CDR1 and CDR2: MDHEN, SYDVKM. The CDR3 sequence is CASSLFIGGNTEAFF. CDR3 coding DNA: TGTGCCAGCAGTTTATTCATAGGGGGGAACACTGAAGCTTTCTTT.

This rearrangement joins TRBV5-4 to TRBJ1-2, with D tentatively TRBD1 (6 bases). The CDR3 has 14 residues. Deletions cut 4 bases from V and 4 bases from J, with 14 bases between. Germline V CDR1 and CDR2: SGHNT, YYREEE (reference sequence). CDR3 coding DNA: TGTGCCAGCAGCCAGCCGACAGGACTCTATGGCTACACCTTC. This gives the protein CASSQPTGLYGYTF. Variable domain in full (rest from reference TRBV5-4 and TRBJ1-2): ETGVTQSPTHLIKTRGQQVTLRCSSQSGHNTVSWYQQALGQGPQFIFQYYREEENGRGNFPPRFSGLQFPNYSSELNVNALELDDSALYLCASSQPTGLYGYTFGSGTRLTVV.

V usage is TRBV5-3 and J usage is TRBJ2-7; the D gene is possibly TRBD1 (5 bases). TRBV5-3 belongs to the ORF category, with a function that is uncertain. The V end lost 9 bases, the J end lost 2 bases, and 9 bases lay between the germline ends. The CDR3 runs 11 residues. The CDR3 DNA follows: TGTGCCATCGCACAGGCCTACGAGCAGTACTTC. Its translation is CAIAQAYEQYF.

The V call is TRBV5-1, the J call TRBJ1-1; D ambiguous. Trimming stripped 0 bases from V and 8 bases from J, with 8 bases between. The CDR3 is made up of 12 amino acids. CDR1 is SGHRS, CDR2 YFSETQ, per germline. The CDR3 DNA reads TGCGCCAGCAGCTTGGACCAGGTAGAAGCTTTCTTT. It translates to CASSLDQVEAFF.

This clone was seen only once. J is TRBJ2-7 and V is TRBV27, with 13 bases that match TRBD2. Germline V lookup: CDR1 MNHEY, CDR2 SMNVEV (reference sequence). CDR3 length: 18 residues. V lost 6 bases, J lost 2 bases, and 13 bases stayed unmatched. CDR3 region: CASSLTPKLAGGAYEQYF. CDR3 bases: TGTGCCAGCAGCCTAACGCCAAAACTAGCGGGAGGGGCCTACGAGCAGTACTTC.

This rearrangement joins TRBV11-2 to TRBJ2-5; a possible D gene is TRBD2 (6 bases). The CDR3 runs to 16 residues. V lost 0 bases and J lost 5, with 16 bases in between. CDR1 SGHAT and CDR2 FQNNGV come from the germline V gene. The CDR3 loop is CASSLDQRSGSETQYF. The CDR3 DNA follows: TGTGCCAGCAGCTTAGATCAACGAAGCGGGTCGGAGACCCAGTACTTC.

This clone was detected once. The chain carries TRBV24-1 and TRBJ2-3; 11 nucleotides line up with TRBD1. The V gene's germline CDR1 is KGHDR and CDR2 SFDVKD. V trimming: 4 bases; J trimming: 4 bases; junction bases outside the gene matches: 3. This CDR3 has 15 amino acids. The CDR3 coding sequence is TGTGCCACCAGTGACGCGGGACAGGGGGCAGATACGCAGTATTTT. It is translated as CATSDAGQGADTQYF.

The gene calls are TRBV3-1 (or the pseudogene TRBV3-2) and TRBJ2-4; D not certain. The CDR3 totals 16 residues. V was trimmed by 0 bases and J by 4 bases, leaving 13 bases between them. Germline V gene sequence: CDR1 LGHDT, CDR2 YNNKEL (reference sequence). CDR3 DNA: TGTGCCAGCAGCCAAGATGTCCCCCAGGCAAAAAACATTCAGTACTTC. Encoded protein: CASSQDVPQAKNIQYF.

The chain carries TRBV28 and TRBJ1-2; tentative D call: TRBD1 (6 bases). Germline V gene data show CDR1 as MDHEN and CDR2 as SYDVKM. Trimming cost V 8 bases and J 6 bases, with 13 bases left between them. This CDR3 has 12 amino acids. CDR3 in DNA: TGTGCCAGCTCACAGGGAACTAATGGCTACACCTTC. Encoded protein: CASSQGTNGYTF.

Regarding this clone: The sample has other DNA sequences that encode this CDR3 too. The rearrangement uses TRBV6-5 and TRBJ1-1, with 10 nucleotides matching TRBD1. CDR1 and CDR2 from the germline V gene are MNHEY and SVGAGI. The CDR3 spans 15 residues. J gave up 5 bases and V 6 bases, and 9 bases lay outside the gene matches. CDR3 residues: CASSRPGQGGTEAFF. The CDR3 bases are TGTGCCAGCAGCCGTCCCGGACAGGGGGGAACTGAAGCTTTCTTT.

CDR3 nucleotides: TGTGCCTGGAGTGACTACCCGGGACTGCAGAATGAAAAACTGTTTTTT. Amino acid sequence: CAWSDYPGLQNEKLFF. The rearrangement uses TRBV30 and TRBJ1-4; tentative D call: TRBD1 (5 bases). V lost 1 base and J lost 5, with 17 bases in between. Germline-derived CDR1 and CDR2 are GTSNPN and SVGIG (reference sequence). There are 16 residues in the CDR3.

The chain uses TRBV5-1 and TRBJ2-1; 8 nucleotides align to TRBD1. This CDR3 contains 12 residues. The V gene end was trimmed by 3 bases and the J gene end by 8 bases; junction bases not matched to a gene: 1. Germline lookup yields CDR1 SGHRS and CDR2 YFSETQ. As DNA, the CDR3 is TGCGCCAGCAGCTCGACAGGGGATGAGCAGTTCTTC. It translates to CASSSTGDEQFF.

V usage is TRBV7-8 and J usage is TRBJ1-1; D call uncertain. Germline V gene sequence: CDR1 SGHVS, CDR2 FQNEAQ. The CDR3 contains 12 residues. Trimming removed 3 bases at V and 6 bases at J, with 8 bases between. CDR3 sequence: CASSLSRSEAFF. The CDR3 DNA sequence: TGTGCCAGCAGCTTGTCCAGATCTGAAGCTTTCTTT.

This chain uses TRBV19 with TRBJ2-1, with 9 bases matching TRBD2. This CDR3 contains 15 residues. J gave up 6 bases and V 5 bases, and 8 bases lay outside the gene matches. The V gene's germline CDR1 is LNHDA and CDR2 SQIVND (reference sequence). In nucleotides, the CDR3 is TGTGCCAGTAGTCCTTGGGCGGGAGGGGCCAATGAGCAGTTCTTC. Translated, it gives CASSPWAGGANEQFF.

The chain uses TRBV7-2 and TRBJ2-7; 11 nucleotides line up with TRBD2. Germline V gives CDR1 SGHTA, CDR2 FQGNSA. This CDR3 spans 15 amino acids. V gave up 5 bases and J gave up 4 bases; unmatched junction bases: 7. This chain's CDR3 is CASSAWTSGWYEQYF. CDR3 DNA: TGTGCCAGCAGCGCTTGGACTAGCGGGTGGTACGAGCAGTACTTC.

V usage is TRBV7-9 and J usage is TRBJ2-5, with 9 bases lining up with TRBD2. The CDR3 is 16 residues long. V dropped 5 bases and J dropped 5; count of bases not matched to a gene: 12. Germline assignment: CDR1 SEHNR and CDR2 FQNEAQ (reference sequence). The CDR3 bases are TGTGCCAGCAGCCATGGGCGCGGGAGGGCCCGGGAGACCCAGTACTTC. Amino acid sequence: CASSHGRGRARETQYF.

The chain is built from TRBV19 and TRBJ1-6, with a weak D call TRBD1 (5 bases). The germline CDR1 and CDR2 sequences are LNHDA and SQIVND (reference sequence). Trimming took 4 bases from V and 7 from J, leaving 23 bases between them. The CDR3 has 18 residues. This CDR3 reads CASSTSPRTDSSNSPLHF. The CDR3 DNA reads TGTGCCAGTAGTACTTCCCCAAGAACCGACAGTTCGAATTCACCCCTCCACTTT.

This chain joins TRBV30 and TRBJ1-4; TRBD1 agrees at 9 bases. Germline CDR1 is GTSNPN and CDR2 is SVGIG (reference sequence). The CDR3 has 15 residues. V lost 2 bases to trimming and J lost 6 bases; unmatched junction nucleotides: 7. The CDR3, as DNA: TGTGCCTGGAGTTGGGGACAGGGAGGTGATGAAAAACTGTTTTTT. It translates to CAWSWGQGGDEKLFF.

The chain employs TRBV10-2 and TRBJ1-1; D not certain. The CDR3 is 13 residues long. Germline CDR1 WSHSY, CDR2 SAAADI. V was pared by 3 bases and J by 5 bases, with 10 bases between. The CDR3 DNA follows: TGCGCCAGCAGTGATCTCGCAGGAACTGAAGCTTTCTTT. This encodes CASSDLAGTEAFF.

J is TRBJ1-1 and V is TRBV19; TRBD1 matches at 7 bases. Trimming at V came to 6 bases and at J to 1 base, leaving 11 bases not matched to a gene. The CDR3 is 16 amino acids. Germline V gene lookup returns CDR1 LNHDA and CDR2 SQIVND (reference sequence). The CDR3 loop is CASRVLTGLRNTEAFF. The CDR3 DNA follows: TGTGCCAGTAGGGTCCTGACAGGGCTGAGGAACACTGAAGCTTTCTTT.

This clone was counted once. The chain employs TRBV27 and TRBJ1-2; 8 positions agree with TRBD1. Germline CDR1 and CDR2: MNHEY and SMNVEV (reference sequence). Trimming cost V 5 bases and J 9 bases; bases outside gene matches: 11. The CDR3 runs 14 residues. The CDR3 bases are TGTGCCAGCAGTCTGGACAGGGATATGGGTAGCTACACCTTC. Its protein product is CASSLDRDMGSYTF.

The chain is built from TRBV11-3 and TRBJ2-1; D perhaps matches TRBD2 (6 bases). Trimming stripped 1 base from V and 8 bases from J, with 9 bases between. Germline CDR1 reads SGHNT; CDR2 reads YENEEA. The CDR3 has 13 residues. In nucleotides, the CDR3 is TGTGCCAGCAGCTTAGCTGGGAGGCATGAGCAGTTCTTC. This codes for CASSLAGRHEQFF.

V and J are TRBV5-1 and TRBJ2-6, with D perhaps matching TRBD2 (5 bases). V was shortened by 0 bases and J by 2 bases, with 9 bases between the two germline ends. This CDR3 has 16 residues. The germline gives CDR1 SGHRS, CDR2 YFSETQ. The CDR3 sequence: CASSLAGSAGANVLTF. In nucleotides, the CDR3 is TGCGCCAGCAGCTTGGCGGGGAGCGCTGGGGCCAACGTCCTGACTTTC.